The entry that follows covers one T cell receptor (beta chain) sequence. What it binds is unknown. The CDR3 sequence is 17 residues long. The germline CDR1 and CDR2 sequences are LNHNV and YYDKDF (reference sequence). The V segment lost 3 bases and the J segment 2 bases; nucleotides outside the gene matches: 9. Researchers ran the PCR with 60 Vbeta and 13 Jbeta primers. TCRdb's copy holds only in-frame clones and misses some; the assay was immunoSEQ multiplex PCR. The sample shows 100,000 to 130,000 clones, approximately 76% of them seen only once. This sample stems from a study of cytomegalovirus exposure and HLA in healthy donors. Study-wide results and limits: Fewer than 20,000 TCR beta sequences were associated with HLA alleles at 0.05 false discovery rate in a later analysis. Immune exposure information comprised only CMV serostatus.

Sequenced: PBMCs. The sequence was obtained from a man aged 18 to 29 in good health and CMV-seronegative. The rearrangement joins TRBV15 to TRBJ2-4, with TRBD2 matching over 8 bases. CDR3 sequence reads: CATSRWGASGSKNIQYF. The CDR3 DNA sequence: TGTGCCACCAGCAGGTGGGGGGCTAGCGGGTCCAAAAACATTCAGTACTTC.